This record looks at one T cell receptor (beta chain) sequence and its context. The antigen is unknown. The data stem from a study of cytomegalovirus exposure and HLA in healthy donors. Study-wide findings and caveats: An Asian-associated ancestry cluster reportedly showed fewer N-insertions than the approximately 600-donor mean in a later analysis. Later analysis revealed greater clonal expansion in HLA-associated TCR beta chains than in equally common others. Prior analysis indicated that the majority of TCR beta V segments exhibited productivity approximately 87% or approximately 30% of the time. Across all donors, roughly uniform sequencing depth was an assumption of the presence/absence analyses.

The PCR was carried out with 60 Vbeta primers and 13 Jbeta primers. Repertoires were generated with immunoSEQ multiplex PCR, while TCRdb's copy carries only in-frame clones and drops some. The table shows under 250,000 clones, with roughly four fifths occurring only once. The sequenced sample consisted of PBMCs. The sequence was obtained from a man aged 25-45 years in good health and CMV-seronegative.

In DNA, the CDR3 is TGCGCCAGCAGCTTGGTACAGAGTGAAGCTTTCTTT. This encodes CASSLVQSEAFF. This chain connects TRBV5-1 to TRBJ1-1; D is unclear. From germline, CDR1 is SGHRS and CDR2 YFSETQ. Deletions cut 0 bases from V and 7 bases from J, with 7 bases between. CDR3 length: 12 amino acids.